This T cell receptor beta chain appears in the sequencing data of a study of monozygotic twins with inflammatory bowel disease. Whole-study findings and limits: For IBD patients, clonotypes shared with others were fewer than for healthy twins, especially with disease activity. In these data, no single strong IBD-associated signal or clonotype received support.

Total RNA, at 3,000 to 4,000 ng, went into every TCR library. cDNA for TCRalpha and TCRbeta was amplified by nested PCRs of around 15 then 8 to 10 cycles. From its re-call of the 5' RACE reads, TCRdb lists each CDR3 protein once, without DNA. Its table records roughly 320,000 distinct CDR3 sequences. Notes on this clonotype: Antigen specificity is unknown.

Germline values: CDR1 SGDLS, CDR2 YYNGEE. The CDR3 extends over 13 amino acids. What was sequenced was blood. This sequence originates from a human donor with ulcerative colitis or Crohn's disease, or a healthy co-twin of an affected twin (not recorded which). V is TRBV9 and J is TRBJ2-7; TCRdb's D call, TRBD1, is unchecked because there is no DNA. CDR3: CASSDGINYEQYF.